This T cell receptor beta chain derives from a study of T cell responses to AZD1222 COVID-19 vaccine. Overall study results and limits: In a largely white British group with more females than males, clonal diversity was possibly underestimated. Breadth and depth of Spike-specific TCRs rose after two AZD1222 doses. Spike regions recognized by vaccine-associated CD4 TCRs spanned the protein, led by 160-218 and 743-854.

With V trimmed by 9 bases and J by 12 bases, 9 bases remained unmatched. Germline CDR1 MNHEY, CDR2 SVGAGI. The CDR3 covers 11 residues. Measured with immunoSEQ multiplex PCR; TCRdb has only the in-frame clones, and not every one. The data show fewer than 120,000 clones, about nine tenths seen once. A note on this clone: Its antigen is not known.

The starting material was peripheral blood, obtained on day 0 of AZD1222 vaccination. The chain recombines TRBV6-5 with TRBJ2-7; 9 nucleotides match TRBD1. This TCR came from an adult in good health. CDR3 in DNA: TGTGCCAGTACTCCCGGGACAGGGCTGTACTTC. This encodes CASTPGTGLYF.